The 18 T cell receptor beta chains below come from one sample, sequenced in a study of OX40 agonist ivuxolimab in advanced cancers. Clones were read by immunoSEQ multiplex PCR, and TCRdb kept only the in-frame ones, dropping some. The sample lists about 48,000 clones, about nine tenths occurring once. The sequencing used CD4+ or CD8+ T cells sorted from blood, collected in a trial of the OX40 agonist ivuxolimab. The receptors were sampled from an adult with an advanced solid tumor such as melanoma, head and neck, liver or kidney cancer.

As regards this clone: At one boundary the junction diverges from the germline segment, which might be a read error. The chain has TRBV7-7 and TRBJ2-1; TRBD2 might be the D (6 bases). Per germline, CDR1 SSHAT and CDR2 FNYEAQ (reference sequence). The CDR3 runs 14 residues. The CDR3 here is CASSPLLAGNEQFF. Here the CDR3 DNA reads TGTGCTAGCAGCCCTCTACTAGCCGGAAATGAGCAGTTCTTC.

The V gene is TRBV5-6, the J gene TRBJ1-2; 7 nucleotides match TRBD1. Unmatched junction bases numbered 9, after V lost 2 bases and J lost 8 bases. Germline assignment: CDR1 SGHDT and CDR2 YYEEEE. This CDR3 is built from 14 residues. CDR3 sequence (DNA): TGTGCCAGCAGCTTTCCCCGACAGGGAGGCGGCTACACCTTC. Amino acids: CASSFPRQGGGYTF.

This chain joins TRBV5-6 and TRBJ2-7; 8 bases line up with TRBD2. V lost 1 base to trimming and J lost 0 bases; unmatched junction nucleotides: 0. The CDR3 consists of 14 residues. Germline V gene data show CDR1 as SGHDT and CDR2 as YYEEEE. In DNA form, the CDR3 reads TGTGCCAGCAGCTTGCTAGCGGGCTCCTACGAGCAGTACGTC. Translating it yields CASSLLAGSYEQYV.

This chain uses TRBV5-1 with TRBJ1-1; D is unresolved. From germline, CDR1 is SGHRS and CDR2 YFSETQ. The length of the CDR3 is 13 residues. The CDR3 nucleotides read TGCGCATCCGCAAGGTTACCTTCAGTTGAAGCTTTCTTT. Residues: CASARLPSVEAFF.

This rearrangement joins TRBV7-9 to TRBJ2-7; 10 bases map to TRBD1. Germline trimming cut 0 bases from V and 4 bases from J; bases unmatched to any gene: 0. Germline CDR1 and CDR2: SEHNR and FQNEAQ (reference sequence). CDR3 length equals 14 residues. The DNA of the CDR3 is TGTGCCAGCAGCTTAGCGGGACAGGGGTACGAGCAGTACTTC. It is translated as CASSLAGQGYEQYF. The whole variable domain, remainder taken from reference TRBV7-9 and TRBJ2-7, is DTGVSQNPRHKITKRGQNVTFRCDPISEHNRLYWYRQTLGQGPEFLTYFQNEAQLEKSRLLSDRFSAERPKGSFSTLEIQRTEQGDSAMYLCASSLAGQGYEQYFGPGTRLTVT.

The chain couples TRBV27 to TRBJ1-3, with D perhaps TRBD1 (5 bases). The CDR3 is made up of 15 amino acids. Germline V lookup: CDR1 MNHEY, CDR2 SMNVEV (reference sequence). V was shortened by 2 bases and J by 2 bases, with 10 bases between the two germline ends. The CDR3 is CASSLATGPGNTIYF. The CDR3 nucleotides are TGTGCCAGCAGTTTAGCTACAGGCCCTGGAAACACCATATATTTT.

This clone was picked up one time. The J gene is TRBJ1-2, the V gene TRBV10-3, with TRBD1 matching over 8 bases. Germline trimming cut 0 bases from V and 4 bases from J; bases unmatched to any gene: 4. The CDR3 sequence is 15 residues long. The germline V gene encodes CDR1 ENHRY and CDR2 SYGVKD. CDR3 nucleotide sequence: TGTGCCATCAGTGAGTCGGACAGGGCTCCCTATGGCTACACCTTC. This gives the protein CAISESDRAPYGYTF.

The chain employs TRBV7-9 and TRBJ1-2; TRBD1 matches at 10 bases. CDR3 length equals 13 residues. With V trimmed by 10 bases and J by 6 bases, 8 bases remained unmatched. Germline V gives CDR1 SEHNR, CDR2 FQNEAQ (reference sequence). As DNA, the CDR3 is TGTGCCATCTCGACAGGGGGCAGGGATGGCTACACCTTC. This codes for CAISTGGRDGYTF.

The chain joins TRBV5-8 to TRBJ1-3, with D perhaps matching TRBD1 (5 bases). The germline CDR1 and CDR2 sequences are SGHTS and YDEGEE. This CDR3 has 12 residues. The V end was cut by 8 bases, the J end by 3 bases, with 9 bases between. The CDR3 nucleotides are TGTGCCAGTCGACAGATTGGAAACACCATATATTTT. Encoded protein: CASRQIGNTIYF.

The V gene is TRBV29-1, the J gene TRBJ2-3, with a weak D call TRBD1 (6 bases). V lost 2 bases and J 4 bases, leaving 7 bases between the germline ends. Germline assignment: CDR1 SQVTM and CDR2 ANQGSEA. The CDR3 extends over 12 amino acids. The CDR3 region is CSVEHRADTQYF. The CDR3 coding sequence is TGCAGCGTTGAACACAGGGCAGATACGCAGTATTTT.

This clone was detected only once. This rearrangement joins TRBV13 to TRBJ1-2; no clear D. Germline V gene sequence: CDR1 PRHDT, CDR2 FYEKMQ (reference sequence). Trimming stripped 5 bases from V and 8 bases from J, with 12 bases between. This CDR3 contains 12 residues. The DNA for the CDR3 is TGTGCCAGCAGCGCGGATCCGGAGGGCTACACCTTC. This encodes CASSADPEGYTF.

The sample holds one count of this clone. The rearrangement uses TRBV27 and TRBJ1-5; D is uncertain. Per germline, CDR1 MNHEY and CDR2 SMNVEV (reference sequence). This CDR3 contains 12 residues. V lost 6 bases and J 9 bases, leaving 12 bases between the germline ends. The DNA for the CDR3 is TGTGCCAGCAGCGTATCGGGAGGGCCCCAGCATTTT. It specifies CASSVSGGPQHF.

J is TRBJ2-1 and V is TRBV6-1; a possible D gene is TRBD1 (6 bases). The CDR3 length is 16 residues. Germline V gene data show CDR1 as MNHNS and CDR2 as SASEGT. Trimming shortened V by 2 bases and J by 5 bases, and 16 bases separated the two germline ends. The DNA for the CDR3 is TGTGCCAGCAGTGAATTTTGGGTGGGGGCGGACAATGAGCAGTTCTTC. Encoded protein: CASSEFWVGADNEQFF.

The rearrangement uses TRBV7-9 and TRBJ1-6; D may be TRBD1 (5 bases). Trimming left V 5 bases short and J 9 bases short, with 8 bases between. CDR3 length: 12 residues. The germline V gene has CDR1 SEHNR and CDR2 FQNEAQ (reference sequence). CDR3 nucleotide sequence: TGTGCCAGCAGCACGGGGACTTCACCCCTCCACTTT. Translating it yields CASSTGTSPLHF.

The chain links TRBV5-1 to TRBJ2-7; 11 nucleotides match TRBD1. CDR3 length: 19 residues. Unmatched junction bases numbered 23, after V lost 3 bases and J lost 9 bases. CDR1 and CDR2 from the germline V gene are SGHRS and YFSETQ. The CDR3: CASSSAGTGGSPTSGGQYF. Here the CDR3 DNA reads TGCGCCAGCAGCTCCGCCGGGACAGGGGGATCACCTACGAGCGGAGGGCAGTACTTC.

V and J are TRBV5-5 and TRBJ1-5; 7 positions match TRBD1. CDR3 size: 15 residues. Germline lookup yields CDR1 SGHKS and CDR2 YYEKEE (reference sequence). V lost 2 bases to trimming and J lost 3 bases; unmatched junction nucleotides: 5. The CDR3 protein is CASSLGGAINQPQHF. The DNA of the CDR3 is TGTGCCAGCAGCTTAGGGGGCGCGATCAATCAGCCCCAGCATTTT.

The CDR3 spells CASSLGTGINSPLHF. The CDR3 nucleotides read TGTGCCAGCAGCCTAGGGACAGGGATAAATTCACCCCTCCACTTT. V and J are TRBV27 and TRBJ1-6, with TRBD1 identical over 9 bases. The germline CDR1 and CDR2 sequences are MNHEY and SMNVEV (reference sequence). The J segment lost 7 bases and the V segment lost 6 bases, leaving 7 bases of the junction unmatched. This CDR3 has 15 residues.

The chain couples TRBV7-3 to TRBJ1-1; 7 bases fit TRBD1. This CDR3 has 14 amino acids. CDR1 is SGHTA, CDR2 FQGTGA, per germline. Unmatched junction bases numbered 7, after V lost 0 bases and J lost 9 bases. CDR3 coding DNA: TGTGCCAGCAGCTTAACAGGGGGCGACCCTAAAGCTTTCTTT. Its protein product is CASSLTGGDPKAFF. Complete variable domain (other parts from reference TRBV7-3 and TRBJ1-1): GAGVSQTPSNKVTEKGKYVELRCDPISGHTALYWYRQSLGQGPEFLIYFQGTGAADDSGLPNDRFFAVRPEGSVSTLKIQRTERGDSAVYLCASSLTGGDPKAFFGQGTRLTVV.